Below are 9 T cell receptor beta chains sequenced from a single sample in a study of T cell responses to AZD1222 COVID-19 vaccine. Assay: immunoSEQ multiplex PCR; the TCRdb copy retains only in-frame clones and omits some. The data contain 73,000 or so clones, roughly four fifths of them singletons. This material consisted of peripheral blood, taken on day 0 of AZD1222 vaccination. Source of these receptors: an adult in good health.

The rearrangement uses TRBV4-1 and TRBJ1-4; no clear D. This CDR3 is built from 16 residues. The V gene's germline CDR1 is MGHRA and CDR2 YSYEKL. The V and J ends lost 2 bases and 5 bases respectively, with 15 bases between them. Here the CDR3 reads CASSQTGNPVNEKLFF. CDR3 bases: TGCGCCAGCAGCCAAACCGGGAATCCCGTCAATGAAAAACTGTTTTTT.

The chain joins TRBV28 to TRBJ1-3, with D perhaps TRBD1 (5 bases). The CDR3 runs to 16 residues. V was shortened by 5 bases and J by 1 base, with 15 bases between the two germline ends. Germline V CDR1 and CDR2: MDHEN, SYDVKM. The CDR3 loop is CASSTSWRGSGNTIYF. The CDR3, as DNA: TGTGCCAGCAGTACATCGTGGAGGGGATCTGGAAACACCATATATTTT.

The V gene is TRBV11-3, the J gene TRBJ1-2, with 9 bases fitting TRBD1. This CDR3 spans 14 amino acids. The trim removed 5 bases at V and 8 bases at J, leaving 9 bases unmatched. CDR1 is SGHNT and CDR2 is YENEEA in the germline V gene. CDR3 amino acids: CASSAMTDRGGYTF. The CDR3 region has the DNA TGTGCCAGCAGCGCGATGACGGACAGGGGAGGCTACACCTTC.

In DNA form, the CDR3 reads TGTGCCAGCAGTTACTTTAGCGGTTTTGAGCAGTTCTTC. Protein product: CASSYFSGFEQFF. The V and J genes are TRBV6-5 and TRBJ2-1, with D possibly matching TRBD2 (6 bases). Trimming removed 1 base at V and 9 bases at J, with 10 bases between. CDR3 length equals 13 residues. Germline V lookup: CDR1 MNHEY, CDR2 SVGAGI.

V is TRBV4-1 and J is TRBJ1-1; TRBD1 aligns across 7 bases. The V segment lost 0 bases and the J segment 11 bases; nucleotides outside the gene matches: 9. The germline gives CDR1 MGHRA, CDR2 YSYEKL. The CDR3 has 14 amino acids. CDR3 sequence (DNA): TGCGCCAGCAGCCAAGACCGACAGGGTAGTCAGGCTTTCTTT. Amino acid sequence: CASSQDRQGSQAFF.

The V and J genes are TRBV28 and TRBJ2-2; D remains unclear. CDR3 size: 15 residues. Germline-derived CDR1 and CDR2 are MDHEN and SYDVKM. The V end lost 7 bases, the J end lost 0 bases, and 12 bases lay between the germline ends. The CDR3 sequence is CASKSGPANTGELFF. CDR3 coding DNA: TGTGCCAGCAAATCTGGACCCGCGAACACCGGGGAGCTGTTTTTT.

The chain is built from TRBV5-4 and TRBJ2-1; 9 positions agree with TRBD1. Per germline, CDR1 SGHNT and CDR2 YYREEE (reference sequence). There are 16 residues in the CDR3. Germline trimming cut 0 bases from V and 9 bases from J; bases unmatched to any gene: 10. CDR3 amino acids: CASSLAGYRGQGEQFF. For the CDR3, the DNA is TGTGCCAGCAGCTTGGCAGGTTACAGGGGGCAGGGTGAGCAGTTCTTC.

The chain joins TRBV4-1 to TRBJ2-7; D is uncertain. CDR3 length: 12 residues. Germline CDR1 is MGHRA and CDR2 is YSYEKL. Trimming shortened V by 3 bases and J by 4 bases, and 7 bases separated the two germline ends. Here the CDR3 reads CASSQDLYEQYF. CDR3 bases: TGCGCCAGCAGCCAGGACCTTTACGAGCAGTACTTC.

This chain joins TRBV5-8 and TRBJ1-1; 8 nucleotides align to TRBD1. V lost 3 bases, J lost 4 bases, and 2 bases stayed unmatched. The V gene's germline CDR1 is SGHTS and CDR2 YDEGEE. This CDR3 has 13 residues. The CDR3 loop is CASSYRGGTEAFF. CDR3 bases: TGTGCCAGCAGCTACAGGGGGGGCACTGAAGCTTTCTTT.